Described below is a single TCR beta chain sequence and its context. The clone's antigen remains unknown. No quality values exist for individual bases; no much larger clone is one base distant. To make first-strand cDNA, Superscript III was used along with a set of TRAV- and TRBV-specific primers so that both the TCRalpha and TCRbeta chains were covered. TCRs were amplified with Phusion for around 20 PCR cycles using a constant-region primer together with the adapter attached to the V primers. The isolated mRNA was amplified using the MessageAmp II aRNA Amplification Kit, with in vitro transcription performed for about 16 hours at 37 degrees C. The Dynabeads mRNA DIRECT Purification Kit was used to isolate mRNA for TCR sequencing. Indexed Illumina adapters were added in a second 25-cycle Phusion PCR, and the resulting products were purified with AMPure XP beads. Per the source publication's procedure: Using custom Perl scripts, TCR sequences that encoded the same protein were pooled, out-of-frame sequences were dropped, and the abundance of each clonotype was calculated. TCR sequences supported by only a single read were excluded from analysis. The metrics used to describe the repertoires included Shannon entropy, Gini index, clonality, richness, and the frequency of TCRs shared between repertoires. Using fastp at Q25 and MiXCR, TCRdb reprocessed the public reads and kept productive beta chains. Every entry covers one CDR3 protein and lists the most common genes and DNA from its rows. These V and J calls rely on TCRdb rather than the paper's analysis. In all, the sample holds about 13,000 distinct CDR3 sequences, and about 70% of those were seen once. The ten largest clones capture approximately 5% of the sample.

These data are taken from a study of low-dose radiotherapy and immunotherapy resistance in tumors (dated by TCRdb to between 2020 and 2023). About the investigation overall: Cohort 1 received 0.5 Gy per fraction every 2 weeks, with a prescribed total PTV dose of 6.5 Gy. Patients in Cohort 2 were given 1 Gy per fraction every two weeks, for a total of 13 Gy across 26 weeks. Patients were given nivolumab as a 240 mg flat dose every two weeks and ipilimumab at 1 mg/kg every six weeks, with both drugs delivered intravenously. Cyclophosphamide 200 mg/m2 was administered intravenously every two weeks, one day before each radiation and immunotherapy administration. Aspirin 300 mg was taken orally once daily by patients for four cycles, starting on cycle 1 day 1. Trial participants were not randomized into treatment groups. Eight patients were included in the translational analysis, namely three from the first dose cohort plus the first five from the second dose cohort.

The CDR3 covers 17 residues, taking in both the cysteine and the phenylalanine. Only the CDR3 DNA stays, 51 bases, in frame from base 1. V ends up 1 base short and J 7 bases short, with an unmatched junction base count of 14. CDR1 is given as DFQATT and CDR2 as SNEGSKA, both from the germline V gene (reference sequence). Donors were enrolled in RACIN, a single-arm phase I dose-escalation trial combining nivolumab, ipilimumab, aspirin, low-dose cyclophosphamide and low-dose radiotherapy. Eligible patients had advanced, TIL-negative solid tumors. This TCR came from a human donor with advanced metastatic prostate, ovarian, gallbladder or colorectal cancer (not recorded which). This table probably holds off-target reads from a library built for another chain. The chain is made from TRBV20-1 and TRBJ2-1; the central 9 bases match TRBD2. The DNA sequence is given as TGCAGTGCTAGAGGTTTTACAGCGGGGGGTTCGGGGAATGAGCAGTTCTTC. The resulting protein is CSARGFTAGGSGNEQFF.